This is a list of T cell receptor beta chains from one sample in a study of T cell repertoires in cytomegalovirus infection. For these TCRs, the target antigens are not known. TCRdb recomputed calls from the reads with MiXCR, one row per CDR3 protein. The sample consists of some 560,000 distinct CDR3 sequences, around two fifths of them appearing once. The sequences come from cultured PBMCs, collected from culture after CMV antigen stimulation. These receptors all come from a human donor in good health (CMV status not recorded). Some clones in this sample may be carry-over from other donors' samples. Both conserved end residues are part of each CDR3. The D gene is left open where the match is weak. Not all rows give a size; the values are once, few, many and, for expanded clones, a class.

J,size,V,D,DNA,CDR3
TRBJ2-2,.,TRBV2,TRBD2,TGTGCCAGCCAGCGGGAGAGGACCGGGGAGCTGTTTTTT,CASQRERTGELFF
TRBJ2-2,few,TRBV12-3/TRBV12-4,.,TGTGCCAGCAGTTTTCGAGGCGCGGGCGGGGAGCTGTTTTTT,CASSFRGAGGELFF
TRBJ1-6,.,TRBV6-1,.,TGTGCCATCTCCAGCCGGAGACAGAATTCACCCCTCCACTTT,CAISSRRQNSPLHF
TRBJ2-7,few,TRBV20-1,TRBD1,TGCAGTGCTAATATTCGCAGTCGACAGGGAATCTACGAGCAGTACTTC,CSANIRSRQGIYEQYF
TRBJ1-5,.,TRBV7-8,.,TGTGCCAGCAGCGGGGAAGGGTATAGCAATCAGCCCCAGCATTTT,CASSGEGYSNQPQHF
TRBJ1-1,few,TRBV18,TRBD1,TGTGCCAGCTCACCGAGCTCGGGACAGGAGAACACTGAAGCTTTCTTT,CASSPSSGQENTEAFF
TRBJ2-7,once,TRBV11-3,.,TGTGCCAGCAGCCTCCCCTGGCCTCTAGCGACCCAACCTTGGTACGAGCAGTACTTC,CASSLPWPLATQPWYEQYF
TRBJ1-5,.,TRBV2,TRBD1,TGTGCCAGCAGCGCTCCTACAGGGGGCGGACAGCCCCAGCATTTT,CASSAPTGGGQPQHF
TRBJ1-4,few,TRBV12-3/TRBV12-4,TRBD1,TGTGCCAGCAGTCCTGCAGGGGGCGCTGGTGAAAAACTGTTTTTT,CASSPAGGAGEKLFF
TRBJ2-3,.,TRBV7-6,.,TGTGCCAGCAGCTTAGGAGACAGATTCACAGATACGCAGTATTTT,CASSLGDRFTDTQYF
TRBJ1-2,.,TRBV15,.,TGTGCCACCAGCAGAGATAAGGGGAGCTATGGCTACACCTTC,CATSRDKGSYGYTF
TRBJ2-3,once,TRBV15,TRBD2,TGTGCCACCAGCAGAGATCGGGGGGGGGCTACGCAGTATTTT,CATSRDRGGATQYF
TRBJ1-1,.,TRBV7-6,TRBD1,TGTGCCAGCAGCTCTAGCATCGGACAGGGAGGATCCACTGAAGCTTTCTTT,CASSSSIGQGGSTEAFF
TRBJ2-7,.,TRBV20-1,.,TGCAGTGCTAGAGTCCGGGACCGGGCCTACGAGCAGTACTTC,CSARVRDRAYEQYF
TRBJ2-7,.,TRBV29-1,.,TGCAGCGTTGGGTCGGGGACAGAGCAGTACTTC,CSVGSGTEQYF
TRBJ2-7,few,TRBV20-1,.,TGCAGTGCTAGAGGGGCAAACGAGCAGTACTTC,CSARGANEQYF
TRBJ1-6,.,TRBV2,.,TGTGCCAGCGGTGAGACCGGGACAATAAGTTTTGCCCTCCACTTT,CASGETGTISFALHF
TRBJ1-6,few,TRBV15,.,TGTGCCACCAGCAGAGGAGGGCGTGAGAATTCACCCCTCCACTTT,CATSRGGRENSPLHF
TRBJ2-2,.,TRBV5-4,TRBD2,TGTGCCAGCAGCTTGGCTAGCGGGAGGGTATACACCGGGGAGCTGTTTTTT,CASSLASGRVYTGELFF
TRBJ2-7,.,TRBV7-8,TRBD1,TGTGCCAGCAGCGCTCTGGACAGGGGGACCTACGAGCAGTACTTC,CASSALDRGTYEQYF
TRBJ2-7,.,TRBV7-2,.,TGTGCCAGCAGCTTAGGGACATATAGCTACGAGCAGTACTTC,CASSLGTYSYEQYF
TRBJ1-2,.,TRBV7-6,.,TGTGCCAGCGGGAGGGGAGAATATGGCTACACCTTC,CASGRGEYGYTF
TRBJ2-5,few,TRBV6-1,.,TGTGCCAGCAGTGAAGACCCGCAGGGTTGGGAGGAGACCCAGTACTTC,CASSEDPQGWEETQYF